Below, 25 T cell receptor beta chains from the same sample are listed, as sequenced in a study of cytomegalovirus exposure and HLA in healthy donors. Vbeta (60) and Jbeta (13) primers were used in the PCR. Sequencing was performed with immunoSEQ multiplex PCR; in TCRdb, only in-frame clones are kept and a portion is missing. The repertoire consists of 250,000 to 350,000 clones, with 80% occurring once and the leading ten covering roughly 0.31%. The specimen sequenced was PBMCs. All receptors come from a girl aged 2 to 9 in good health and CMV-seronegative.

The CDR3: CASSLAGGYGSYEQYF. The CDR3 DNA reads TGCGCCAGCAGCTTAGCCGGTGGTTACGGGTCCTACGAGCAGTACTTC. The chain couples TRBV5-1 to TRBJ2-7; D is uncertain. The length of the CDR3 is 16 residues. The V gene's germline CDR1 is SGHRS and CDR2 YFSETQ. Trimming shortened V by 2 bases and J by 1 base, and 16 bases separated the two germline ends.

V is TRBV30 and J is TRBJ1-1; D gene uncertain. The length of the CDR3 is 14 residues. Germline CDR1 GTSNPN, CDR2 SVGIG (reference sequence). V dropped 8 bases and J dropped 6 bases, with 22 bases sitting between them. CDR3 region: CAGGHAGSRAEAFF. Here the CDR3 DNA reads TGTGCCGGCGGGCACGCGGGGTCGCGGGCTGAAGCTTTCTTT.

The chain links TRBV7-9 to TRBJ2-7, with TRBD2 identical over 11 bases. The junction had 11 bases not matched to a gene; V was cut back by 4 bases and J by 6 bases. CDR1 and CDR2 (germline): SEHNR, FQNEAQ (reference sequence). This CDR3 has 16 residues. The CDR3 loop reads CASSYPTSGGVREQYF. As DNA, the CDR3 is TGTGCCAGCAGCTATCCTACTAGCGGGGGAGTTCGCGAGCAGTACTTC. Using reference TRBV7-9 and TRBJ2-7 for the parts outside the CDR3, the full variable domain is DTGVSQNPRHKITKRGQNVTFRCDPISEHNRLYWYRQTLGQGPEFLTYFQNEAQLEKSRLLSDRFSAERPKGSFSTLEIQRTEQGDSAMYLCASSYPTSGGVREQYFGPGTRLTVT.

V and J are TRBV5-1 and TRBJ1-1, with D possibly being TRBD1 (6 bases). Germline V gene sequence: CDR1 SGHRS, CDR2 YFSETQ. CDR3 size: 15 residues. Trimming took 4 bases from V and 4 from J, leaving 17 bases between them. The CDR3 loop reads CASSEQTGMVTEAFF. The CDR3 coding sequence is TGCGCCAGCAGCGAGCAGACAGGCATGGTCACTGAAGCTTTCTTT. Full variable domain (rest looked up from reference TRBV5-1 and TRBJ1-1): KAGVTQTPRYLIKTRGQQVTLSCSPISGHRSVSWYQQTPGQGLQFLFEYFSETQRNKGNFPGRFSGRQFSNSRSEMNVSTLELGDSALYLCASSEQTGMVTEAFFGQGTRLTVV.

For the CDR3, the DNA is TGTGCCAGCAGTTTTGGGGGAGGGCCAATAGAGACCCAGTACTTC. It yields the protein CASSFGGGPIETQYF. V usage is TRBV28 and J usage is TRBJ2-5, with 7 bases aligning to TRBD2. The CDR3 totals 15 residues. V was pared by 3 bases and J by 4 bases, with 8 bases of the junction left unmatched. CDR1 MDHEN and CDR2 SYDVKM come from the germline V gene.

The chain is built from TRBV19 and TRBJ2-2, with D possibly matching TRBD1 (6 bases). Germline lookup yields CDR1 LNHDA and CDR2 SQIVND (reference sequence). This CDR3 is built from 13 residues. V lost 9 bases and J lost 6, with 14 bases in between. CDR3 amino acids: CARVGGLPGELFF. The CDR3 DNA sequence: TGTGCCAGAGTAGGGGGATTACCCGGGGAGCTGTTTTTT.

This chain's CDR3 is CASSPGTSGVYNEQFF. The CDR3, as DNA: TGTGCCAGCTCACCCGGGACTAGCGGGGTTTACAATGAGCAGTTCTTC. The chain is built from TRBV18 and TRBJ2-1; 13 bases line up with TRBD2. The CDR3 consists of 16 residues. The germline V gene has CDR1 KGHSH and CDR2 LQKENI. The V segment lost 3 bases and the J segment 4 bases; nucleotides outside the gene matches: 3.

This clone was observed a few times. The genes are TRBV6-5 and TRBJ2-7; 15 positions agree with TRBD2. This CDR3 comprises 16 residues. Germline V CDR1 and CDR2: MNHEY, SVGAGI. After removal of 4 bases from V and 3 bases from J, the junction contained 4 bases not matched to a gene. CDR3 amino acids: CASSFGTSGGYYEQYF. The CDR3 coding sequence is TGTGCCAGCAGTTTTGGGACTAGCGGGGGGTACTACGAGCAGTACTTC.

The chain recombines TRBV9 with TRBJ2-1, with 8 positions matching TRBD2. The CDR3 is 16 amino acids. The V segment lost 0 bases and the J segment 7 bases; nucleotides outside the gene matches: 9. Germline V gene sequence: CDR1 SGDLS, CDR2 YYNGEE. The CDR3 spells CASSVGGGLARNEQFF. The CDR3 region has the DNA TGTGCCAGCAGCGTAGGGGGAGGACTAGCTCGTAATGAGCAGTTCTTC.

This chain uses TRBV7-9 with TRBJ1-1; no definite D call. The V gene's germline CDR1 is SEHNR and CDR2 FQNEAQ (reference sequence). Trimming stripped 3 bases from V and 6 bases from J, with 11 bases between. This CDR3 comprises 13 residues. The CDR3 sequence: CASSFTVAPEAFF. CDR3 DNA sequence: TGTGCCAGCAGCTTCACAGTGGCCCCTGAAGCTTTCTTT.

CDR3: CSVDPGGVVETQYF. The CDR3 DNA reads as TGCAGCGTCGATCCGGGGGGAGTAGTGGAGACCCAGTACTTC. The chain has TRBV29-1 and TRBJ2-5, with TRBD2 matching 7 bases. CDR1 is SQVTM, CDR2 ANQGSEA, per germline. This CDR3 comprises 14 residues. The V segment lost 6 bases and the J segment 5 bases; nucleotides outside the gene matches: 12.

The V call is TRBV27, the J call TRBJ2-5; 9 positions match TRBD2. With 5 bases clipped from V and 2 bases from J, the junction kept 9 bases outside the gene matches. Germline CDR1 and CDR2: MNHEY and SMNVEV (reference sequence). This CDR3 contains 16 residues. The CDR3 region is CASSPERGALQETQYF. CDR3 coding DNA: TGTGCCAGCAGTCCCGAGCGGGGGGCCTTACAAGAGACCCAGTACTTC.

The chain joins TRBV7-9 to TRBJ1-1; no reliable D call. Germline CDR1 SEHNR, CDR2 FQNEAQ (reference sequence). V lost 1 base and J lost 0, with 6 bases in between. This CDR3 region has 14 residues. DNA for the CDR3: TGTGCCAGCAGCTTAGTTGGGCTGAACACTGAAGCTTTCTTT. Translated: CASSLVGLNTEAFF. The full variable domain, its missing parts supplied by reference TRBV7-9 and TRBJ1-1, is DTGVSQNPRHKITKRGQNVTFRCDPISEHNRLYWYRQTLGQGPEFLTYFQNEAQLEKSRLLSDRFSAERPKGSFSTLEIQRTEQGDSAMYLCASSLVGLNTEAFFGQGTRLTVV.

This clone has a single count. The J gene is TRBJ2-1, the V gene TRBV7-7; TRBD1 might be the D (6 bases). V was cut by 8 bases and J by 5 bases, with 7 bases left in between. Germline V gene data show CDR1 as SSHAT and CDR2 as FNYEAQ (reference sequence). The CDR3 covers 11 residues. CDR3 residues: CASGQHNEQFF. Here the CDR3 DNA reads TGTGCCAGCGGACAGCACAATGAGCAGTTCTTC.

The chain combines TRBV5-4 with TRBJ2-1, with D possibly matching TRBD1 (5 bases). The germline CDR1 and CDR2 sequences are SGHNT and YYREEE (reference sequence). V gave up 4 bases and J gave up 7 bases, with 6 bases separating them. The CDR3 sequence is 11 residues long. For the CDR3, the DNA is TGTGCCAGCAGCCAGGGAAATGAGCAGTTCTTC. Its translation is CASSQGNEQFF.

This chain joins TRBV6-5 and TRBJ2-1; TRBD2 matches at 12 bases. Germline lookup yields CDR1 MNHEY and CDR2 SVGAGI. The CDR3 spans 15 residues. Trimming took 6 bases from V and 4 from J; bases not matched to a gene: 4. The CDR3 region is CASRRLAGVYNEQFF. As DNA, the CDR3 is TGTGCCAGCAGAAGACTAGCGGGAGTATACAATGAGCAGTTCTTC.

Turning to this clone: Other nucleotide sequences from this sample produce the same CDR3. J is TRBJ2-7 and V is TRBV6-5; 10 positions match TRBD1. Germline lookup yields CDR1 MNHEY and CDR2 SVGAGI. The CDR3 has 14 residues. V lost 6 bases and J lost 4; bases outside the gene matches: 6. CDR3: CASSPGQGSYEQYF. The CDR3 DNA reads TGTGCCAGCAGCCCGGGACAGGGGAGTTACGAGCAGTACTTC.

The CDR3 reads CASSFSGENTGELFF. The CDR3 DNA reads as TGTGCCAGCAGCTTCAGCGGGGAGAACACCGGGGAGCTGTTTTTT. The chain joins TRBV7-3 to TRBJ2-2; TRBD2 matches 7 bases. Germline assignment: CDR1 SGHTA and CDR2 FQGTGA. This CDR3 has 15 residues. The trim removed 3 bases at V and 1 base at J, leaving 2 bases unmatched.

The genes are TRBV7-9 and TRBJ2-7, with D possibly matching TRBD2 (5 bases). Germline loops: CDR1 SEHNR, CDR2 FQNEAQ (reference sequence). The CDR3 has 12 residues. Trimming stripped 5 bases from V and 1 base from J, with 6 bases between. CDR3 loop: CASSGGSYEQYF. The CDR3 DNA reads as TGTGCCAGCAGCGGAGGATCCTACGAGCAGTACTTC. Full variable domain (remainder filled in from reference TRBV7-9 and TRBJ2-7): DTGVSQNPRHKITKRGQNVTFRCDPISEHNRLYWYRQTLGQGPEFLTYFQNEAQLEKSRLLSDRFSAERPKGSFSTLEIQRTEQGDSAMYLCASSGGSYEQYFGPGTRLTVT.

This rearrangement joins TRBV7-3 to TRBJ2-3, with a weak D call TRBD1 (5 bases). Deletions cut 1 base from V and 5 bases from J, with 13 bases between. CDR1 is SGHTA and CDR2 is FQGTGA in the germline V gene. The CDR3 has 15 residues. In DNA form, the CDR3 reads TGTGCCAGCAGCTTAAACCCTTGGGGCGGAGATACGCAGTATTTT. Residues: CASSLNPWGGDTQYF. Full variable domain (outside the CDR3, taken from reference TRBV7-3 and TRBJ2-3): GAGVSQTPSNKVTEKGKYVELRCDPISGHTALYWYRQSLGQGPEFLIYFQGTGAADDSGLPNDRFFAVRPEGSVSTLKIQRTERGDSAVYLCASSLNPWGGDTQYFGPGTRLTVL.

The V and J genes are TRBV5-5 and TRBJ2-7; 10 nucleotides align to TRBD2. Germline CDR1 reads SGHKS; CDR2 reads YYEKEE (reference sequence). V lost 2 bases and J lost 0; bases outside the gene matches: 2. CDR3 length equals 15 residues. In DNA form, the CDR3 reads TGTGCCAGCAGCTTCTCTAGCGGGGGCTCCTACGAGCAGTACTTC. It codes for CASSFSSGGSYEQYF.

V gene TRBV4-2 combines with J gene TRBJ2-7; the match to TRBD2 covers 10 bases. The CDR3 is made up of 15 amino acids. Germline loops: CDR1 LGHNA, CDR2 YNFKEQ. The V gene end was trimmed by 2 bases and the J gene end by 7 bases; junction bases not matched to a gene: 8. The CDR3 DNA sequence: TGTGCCAGCAGCCAAACTAGCGGGGAACAGTATGAGCAGTACTTC. This encodes CASSQTSGEQYEQYF.

The V call is TRBV10-3, the J call TRBJ1-1; 7 nucleotides line up with TRBD1. V trimming: 4 bases; J trimming: 1 base; junction bases outside the gene matches: 3. Germline V lookup: CDR1 ENHRY, CDR2 SYGVKD. The CDR3 has 14 amino acids. This CDR3 reads CAISGRGENTEAFF. The CDR3 DNA is TGTGCCATCAGTGGCAGGGGGGAGAACACTGAAGCTTTCTTT.

The J gene is TRBJ1-4, the V gene TRBV5-4; 7 bases line up with TRBD1. Per the germline V gene, CDR1 is SGHNT and CDR2 is YYREEE (reference sequence). The trim removed 2 bases at V and 4 bases at J, leaving 2 bases unmatched. There are 14 residues in the CDR3. The CDR3 sequence is CASSFTGVNEKLFF. CDR3 in DNA: TGTGCCAGCAGCTTTACAGGGGTTAATGAAAAACTGTTTTTT.

The chain combines TRBV5-6 with TRBJ2-2, with TRBD2 matching 13 bases. CDR1 is SGHDT, CDR2 YYEEEE, per germline. The length of the CDR3 is 17 residues. V was pared by 0 bases and J by 3 bases, with 2 bases of the junction left unmatched. The CDR3 protein is CASSLVLAGGDTGELFF. CDR3 DNA sequence: TGTGCCAGCAGCTTGGTACTAGCGGGAGGGGACACCGGGGAGCTGTTTTTT.